Listed here are 8 T cell receptor beta chains from one sample, sequenced in a study of Graves' ophthalmopathy and Graves' hyperthyroidism. The TCR beta CDR3 regions underwent amplification from RNA transcripts. Investigators did first-round RT-PCR with HTBI primers, then second-round multiplex PCR. MiXCR was run by TCRdb on the multiplex PCR reads, yielding one entry per CDR3 protein. Here the sample spans tens of thousands of distinct CDR3 sequences, less than 65% being singletons. The sequenced material came from peripheral blood. These receptors originate from an adult man with Graves' ophthalmopathy.

This clonotype has a count of ten or more. The chain is built from TRBV5-8 and TRBJ2-5, with D tentatively TRBD1 (5 bases). The V and J ends lost 2 bases and 2 bases respectively, with 10 bases between them. The CDR3 length is 14 residues. Per the germline V gene, CDR1 is SGHTS and CDR2 is YDEGEE. CDR3 region: CASSLQVGQETQYF. The DNA of the CDR3 is TGTGCCAGCAGCTTACAGGTTGGTCAAGAGACCCAGTACTTC.

This clonotype was counted many times. This chain connects TRBV5-1 to TRBJ2-1, with D tentatively TRBD2 (7 bases). The CDR3 extends over 16 amino acids. In germline, CDR1 is SGHRS, CDR2 YFSETQ. Deletions cut 1 base from V and 5 bases from J, with 16 bases between. CDR3 DNA: TGCGCCAGCAGCTTGAGGGGGGGATCAGCAGACAATGAGCAGTTCTTC. Translated, it gives CASSLRGGSADNEQFF.

This clonotype was counted ten times or more. The rearrangement links TRBV20-1 to TRBJ1-1, with 9 bases matching TRBD1. The germline V gene encodes CDR1 DFQATT and CDR2 SNEGSKA (reference sequence). The trim removed 8 bases at V and 3 bases at J, leaving 7 bases unmatched. The CDR3 sequence is 13 residues long. CDR3 sequence reads: CSPKQGADTEAFF. In DNA form, the CDR3 reads TGCAGTCCCAAACAGGGGGCCGACACTGAAGCTTTCTTT.

This chain links TRBV5-1 with TRBJ1-2, with 7 bases that match TRBD1. CDR1 and CDR2 from the germline V gene are SGHRS and YFSETQ. V shed 1 base, J shed 4 bases, and the junction held 13 bases outside the gene matches. This CDR3 comprises 17 residues. CDR3 protein: CASSLSPPGQKTYGYTF. DNA of the CDR3: TGCGCCAGCAGCTTGAGTCCTCCGGGACAGAAGACCTATGGCTACACCTTC. The full variable domain, its missing parts supplied by reference TRBV5-1 and TRBJ1-2, is KAGVTQTPRYLIKTRGQQVTLSCSPISGHRSVSWYQQTPGQGLQFLFEYFSETQRNKGNFPGRFSGRQFSNSRSEMNVSTLELGDSALYLCASSLSPPGQKTYGYTFGSGTRLTVV.

V usage is TRBV2 and J usage is TRBJ1-2; 7 bases map to TRBD1. The germline gives CDR1 SNHLY, CDR2 FYNNEI. V trimming: 5 bases; J trimming: 4 bases; junction bases outside the gene matches: 4. The CDR3 is made up of 13 amino acids. The CDR3 DNA follows: TGTGCCAGCAGTCTGACAGGGAGCTATGGCTACACCTTC. It codes for CASSLTGSYGYTF.

CDR3 nucleotide sequence: TGTGCCAGCAGCCCCCCGGGGGTAGCGGGAGGGTCGAGGATCGCAGATACGCAGTATTTT. Amino acids: CASSPPGVAGGSRIADTQYF. The rearrangement joins TRBV7-6 to TRBJ2-3; 11 nucleotides agree with TRBD2. Germline loops: CDR1 SGHVS, CDR2 FNYEAQ. After removal of 5 bases from V and 4 bases from J, the junction contained 20 bases not matched to a gene. The CDR3 spans 20 residues.

This clonotype was seen more than once but under ten times. This sequence joins TRBV2 and TRBJ2-7; D is uncertain. The ends were cut back, 7 bases at V and 0 bases at J, with 16 bases in the middle. The germline gives CDR1 SNHLY, CDR2 FYNNEI. This CDR3 region has 15 residues. This CDR3 reads CASKEVGVSSYEQYF. In nucleotides, the CDR3 is TGTGCCAGCAAAGAGGTTGGCGTCAGCTCCTACGAGCAGTACTTC.

This clonotype has a count of ten or more. V and J are TRBV5-4 and TRBJ2-1; D not resolved. Trimming pared 6 bases from V and 6 bases from J, leaving 10 bases between. Germline CDR1 SGHNT, CDR2 YYREEE (reference sequence). The CDR3 runs 12 residues. The CDR3 here is CASNIRFNEQFF. As DNA, the CDR3 is TGTGCCAGCAACATTAGATTCAATGAGCAGTTCTTC. Looking up the rest from reference TRBV5-4 and TRBJ2-1 gives the full variable domain: ETGVTQSPTHLIKTRGQQVTLRCSSQSGHNTVSWYQQALGQGPQFIFQYYREEENGRGNFPPRFSGLQFPNYSSELNVNALELDDSALYLCASNIRFNEQFFGPGTRLTVL.